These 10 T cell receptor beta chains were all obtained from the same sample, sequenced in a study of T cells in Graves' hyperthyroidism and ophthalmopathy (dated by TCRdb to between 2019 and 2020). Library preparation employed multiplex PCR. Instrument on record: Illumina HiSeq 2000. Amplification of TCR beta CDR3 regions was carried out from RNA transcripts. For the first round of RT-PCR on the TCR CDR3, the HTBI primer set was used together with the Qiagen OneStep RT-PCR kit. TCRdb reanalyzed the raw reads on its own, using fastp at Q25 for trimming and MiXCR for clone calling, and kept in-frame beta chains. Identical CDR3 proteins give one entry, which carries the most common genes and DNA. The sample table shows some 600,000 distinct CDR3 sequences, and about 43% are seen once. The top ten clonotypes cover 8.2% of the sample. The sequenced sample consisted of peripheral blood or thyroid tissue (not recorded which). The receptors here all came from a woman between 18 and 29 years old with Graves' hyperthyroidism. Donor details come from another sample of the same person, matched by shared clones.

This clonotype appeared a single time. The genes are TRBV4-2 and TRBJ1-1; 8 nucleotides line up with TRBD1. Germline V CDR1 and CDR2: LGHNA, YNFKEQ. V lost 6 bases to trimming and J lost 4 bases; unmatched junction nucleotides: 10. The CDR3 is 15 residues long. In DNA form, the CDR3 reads TGTGCCAGCAGTAACCCACAGGGGGTCAGCACTGAAGCTTTCTTT. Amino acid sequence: CASSNPQGVSTEAFF.

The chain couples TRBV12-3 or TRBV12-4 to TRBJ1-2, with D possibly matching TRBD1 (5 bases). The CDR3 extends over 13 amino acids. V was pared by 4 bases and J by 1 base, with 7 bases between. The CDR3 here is CASSSDSNYGYTF. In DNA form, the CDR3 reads TGTGCCAGCAGTTCAGACAGTAACTATGGCTACACCTTC.

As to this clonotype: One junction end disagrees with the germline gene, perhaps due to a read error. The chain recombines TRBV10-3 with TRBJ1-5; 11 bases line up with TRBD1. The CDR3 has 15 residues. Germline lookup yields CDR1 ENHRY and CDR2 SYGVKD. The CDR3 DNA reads TGTGCCAGCAGTCTGAGGACAGGGGGCTTTCAGCCCCAGCATTTT. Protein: CASSLRTGGFQPQHF.

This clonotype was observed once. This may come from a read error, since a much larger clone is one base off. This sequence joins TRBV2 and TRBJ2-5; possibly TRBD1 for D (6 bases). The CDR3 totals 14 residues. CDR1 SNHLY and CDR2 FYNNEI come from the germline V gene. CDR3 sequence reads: CAGSGGSGEETQYF. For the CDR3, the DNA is TGTGCCGGCAGCGGTGGGTCAGGGGAAGAGACCCAGTACTTC.

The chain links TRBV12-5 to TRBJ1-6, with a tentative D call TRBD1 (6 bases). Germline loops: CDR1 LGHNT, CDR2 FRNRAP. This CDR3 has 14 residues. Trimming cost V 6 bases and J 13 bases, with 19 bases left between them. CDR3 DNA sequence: TGTGCTAGTGGACGGGGGGGCGGCAATCAGCCCCTCCACTTT. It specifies CASGRGGGNQPLHF.

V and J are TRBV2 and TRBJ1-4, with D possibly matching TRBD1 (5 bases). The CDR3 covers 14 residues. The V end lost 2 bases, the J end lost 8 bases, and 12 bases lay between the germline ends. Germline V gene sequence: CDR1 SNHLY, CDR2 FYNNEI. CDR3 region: CASSEPGAGEKLFF. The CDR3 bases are TGTGCCAGCAGTGAACCTGGGGCAGGGGAAAAACTGTTTTTT.

In DNA, the CDR3 is TGCAGTGCTAGTGCCGAACAGGGCAGGGTCACTGAAGCTTTCTTT. Its translation is CSASAEQGRVTEAFF. V is TRBV20-1 and J is TRBJ1-1; TRBD1 might be the D (6 bases). This CDR3 has 15 residues. V was pared by 3 bases and J by 4 bases, with 18 bases between. CDR1 and CDR2 from the germline V gene are DFQATT and SNEGSKA (reference sequence).

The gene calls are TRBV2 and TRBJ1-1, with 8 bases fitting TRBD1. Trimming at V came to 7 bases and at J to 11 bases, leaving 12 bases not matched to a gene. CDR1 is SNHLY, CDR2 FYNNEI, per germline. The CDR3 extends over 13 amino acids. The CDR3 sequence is CASTLTGDGEAFF. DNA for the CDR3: TGTGCCAGCACCCTGACAGGGGACGGCGAGGCTTTCTTT.

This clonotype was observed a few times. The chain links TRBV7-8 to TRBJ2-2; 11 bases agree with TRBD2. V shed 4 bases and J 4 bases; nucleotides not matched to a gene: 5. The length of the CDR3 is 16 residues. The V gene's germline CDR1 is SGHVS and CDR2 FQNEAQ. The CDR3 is CASSSTSGSVTGELFF. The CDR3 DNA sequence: TGTGCCAGCAGCTCCACTAGCGGGAGTGTCACCGGGGAGCTGTTTTTT. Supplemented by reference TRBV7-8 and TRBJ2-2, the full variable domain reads GAGVSQSPRYKVAKRGQDVALRCDPISGHVSLFWYQQALGQGPEFLTYFQNEAQLDKSGLPSDRFFAERPEGSVSTLKIQRTQQEDSAVYLCASSSTSGSVTGELFFGEGSRLTVL.

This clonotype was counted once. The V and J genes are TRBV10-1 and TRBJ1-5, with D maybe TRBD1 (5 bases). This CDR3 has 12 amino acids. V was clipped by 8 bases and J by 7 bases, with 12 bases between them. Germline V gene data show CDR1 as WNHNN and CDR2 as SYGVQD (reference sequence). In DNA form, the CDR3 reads TGCGCCAGCGGGGGGACGGGGCAGCCCCAGCATTTT. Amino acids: CASGGTGQPQHF.